This is a list of T cell receptor beta chains from one sample in a study of OX40 agonist ivuxolimab in advanced cancers. Profiled with immunoSEQ multiplex PCR; TCRdb holds only in-frame clones, not every one. The data hold 19,000 or so clones, with roughly 87% observed a single time. The sample here was CD4+ or CD8+ T cells sorted from blood, taken in a trial of the OX40 agonist ivuxolimab. The receptors were gathered from an adult with an advanced solid tumor such as melanoma, head and neck, liver or kidney cancer. Both conserved end residues are part of each CDR3. D genes are given only for firm matches. A clone size is listed for some rows: how often the clone was seen (once, few, many), or a class if it is expanded.

NA	NA	TRBV11-2	TRBJ2-3	CASSLYVGGRDTDTQYF	TGTGCCAGCAGCTTGTATGTTGGGGGGCGGGACACAGATACGCAGTATTTT
NA	NA	TRBV12-5	TRBJ2-7	CASGWDHEQYF	TGTGCTAGTGGTTGGGACCACGAGCAGTACTTC
TRBD2	NA	TRBV5-5	TRBJ2-1	CASSLTGLAGARDPYNEQFF	TGTGCCAGCAGCTTGACGGGACTAGCGGGGGCCAGGGACCCCTACAATGAGCAGTTCTTC
TRBD1	NA	TRBV5-1	TRBJ2-3	CASSSGTGVTDTQYF	TGCGCCAGCAGCTCCGGGACAGGGGTAACAGATACGCAGTATTTT
NA	once	TRBV11-2	TRBJ2-7	CASSFAAELSYEQYF	TGTGCCAGCAGCTTTGCCGCGGAGCTATCCTACGAGCAGTACTTC
TRBD1	NA	TRBV9	TRBJ2-7	CASSGRAGTGAIEQYF	TGTGCCAGCAGCGGCCGAGCCGGGACAGGGGCGATCGAGCAGTACTTC
NA	NA	TRBV30	TRBJ1-1	CAWSVRGSREGGGSTEAFF	TGTGCCTGGAGTGTACGCGGGTCTCGAGAGGGGGGTGGGAGCACTGAAGCTTTCTTT
TRBD1	NA	TRBV15	TRBJ1-2	CATSRDRAGGVYGYTF	TGTGCCACCAGCAGAGATAGGGCAGGGGGCGTCTATGGCTACACCTTC
NA	once	TRBV5-6	TRBJ2-7	CASSRPPYEQYF	TGTGCCAGCAGCCGACCACCCTACGAGCAGTACTTC
TRBD1	NA	TRBV5-6	TRBJ2-4	CASSFGQGDDIQYF	TGTGCCAGCAGCTTTGGACAGGGTGATGACATTCAGTACTTC